This is a list of T cell receptor beta chains from one sample in a study of CD8 T cells in Susac syndrome. TCRdb redid the calling of the immunoSEQ multiplex PCR reads with MiXCR, one entry per CDR3 protein. Of approximately 190,000 distinct CDR3 sequences in the sample, under 95% were seen once. The specimen sequenced was CD4+ T cells from PBMCs. These receptor sequences come from a human donor in good health. The CDR3 runs from the conserved cysteine through the conserved F or W. A D gene is named only where the DNA matches it firmly. Expanded clones are given a class, and other clones once, few, many or no size at all.

TRBV20-1,NA,NA,TRBJ1-5,TGCAGTGCTAGATCGGAGGGTCAGCCCCAGCATTTT,CSARSEGQPQHF
TRBV6-2/TRBV6-3,NA,NA,TRBJ1-2,TGTGCCAGCGCCCGGGGAGGCGCTAACTATGGCTACACCTTC,CASARGGANYGYTF
TRBV7-8,NA,NA,TRBJ2-3,TGTGCCAGCAGCTTAGCGCTGCAGGGAAATACGCAGTATTTT,CASSLALQGNTQYF
TRBV10-3,TRBD1,NA,TRBJ1-6,TGTGCCATCAGTGAGCCCGGACAGGCGAGCTCCTATAATTCACCCCTCCACTTT,CAISEPGQASSYNSPLHF
TRBV5-1,NA,NA,TRBJ1-2,TGCGCCAGCAGCTTGGGGACTCCGGCTATAGGGGCCCTTAGAGGATATGGCTACACCTTC,CASSLGTPAIGALRGYGYTF
TRBV28,TRBD1,NA,TRBJ2-7,TGTGCCAGCAGTTTTACGTACAGGGGAGCCGAGCAGTACTTC,CASSFTYRGAEQYF
TRBV29-1,TRBD1,NA,TRBJ1-1,TGCAGCGCCAGACAGGGAGGGATGAGAGCTTTCTTT,CSARQGGMRAFF
TRBV7-2,NA,NA,TRBJ2-5,TGTGCCAGCAGCTTACAGGGGCGGGAGGAGACCCAGTACTTC,CASSLQGREETQYF
TRBV3-1,NA,NA,TRBJ1-2,TGTGCCAGCAGCCAATCTCGGGGAGGGCATGGCTACACCTTC,CASSQSRGGHGYTF
TRBV12-3/TRBV12-4,TRBD2,NA,TRBJ2-2,TGTGTGGTGTGGGGGGGATCGTCCGGGGAGCTGTTTTTT,CVVWGGSSGELFF
TRBV29-1,TRBD1,NA,TRBJ1-2,TGCAGCGCAGACCAGGGGGGAACCTATGGCTACACCTTC,CSADQGGTYGYTF
TRBV2,NA,NA,TRBJ1-5,TGTGCCAGCAGTAATGACTGGACCTTGTTGCAGCCCCAGCATTTT,CASSNDWTLLQPQHF
TRBV5-6,TRBD1,NA,TRBJ2-3,TGTGCCAGCAGCTTGGTGGACAGGCCAGATACGCAGTATTTT,CASSLVDRPDTQYF
TRBV2,NA,NA,TRBJ1-2,TGTGCCACATCGGACAGTAACTATGGCTACACCTTC,CATSDSNYGYTF
TRBV25-1,NA,NA,TRBJ2-1,TGTGCCAGCAGTGACCCTGTCGCCAATGAGCAGTTCTTC,CASSDPVANEQFF
TRBV2,NA,NA,TRBJ2-5,TGTGCCAGCAGTGGGTCAGCCCAAGAGACCCAGTACTTC,CASSGSAQETQYF
TRBV27,NA,NA,TRBJ2-2,TGTGCCAGCAGCCGTTCAGTCAACACCGGGGAGCTGTTTTTT,CASSRSVNTGELFF
TRBV20-1,NA,NA,TRBJ1-1,TGCAGTGCTAGGACAGGGAACACTGAAGCTTTCTTT,CSARTGNTEAFF
TRBV7-9,NA,NA,TRBJ2-5,TGTGCCAGCAGCCCGAAGTTATCTAGTCAAGAGACCCAGTACTTC,CASSPKLSSQETQYF
TRBV27,NA,NA,TRBJ2-7,TGTGCCAGCAGTTTATACAGTGATTCCTACGAGCAGTACTTC,CASSLYSDSYEQYF
TRBV3-1,TRBD2,NA,TRBJ2-1,TGTGCCAGCAGCCGGGAGGGACCGGCGGGGAATGAGCAGTTCTTC,CASSREGPAGNEQFF
TRBV28,NA,NA,TRBJ2-5,TGTGCCAGCACCACCGAGGAGGGCTTCCAGGAGACCCAGTACTTC,CASTTEEGFQETQYF
TRBV5-1,NA,NA,TRBJ1-4,TGCGCCAGCAGCTTGGAGGGGCTTGAAGAAAAACTGTTTTTT,CASSLEGLEEKLFF
TRBV7-2,TRBD1,NA,TRBJ2-5,TGTGCCAGCAGCTCGACAGGGGGCGGGAAGACCCAGTACTTC,CASSSTGGGKTQYF
TRBV7-2,TRBD1,NA,TRBJ1-4,TGTGCCAGCAGCCTGGACAGGGGAAATGAAAAACTGTTTTTT,CASSLDRGNEKLFF
TRBV29-1,TRBD1,NA,TRBJ1-2,TGCAGCGTTTCCGGGACAGGGGGCCATGGCTACACCTTC,CSVSGTGGHGYTF
TRBV7-2,NA,NA,TRBJ1-3,TGTGCCAGCAGCTTAGCTGTCAGGGCTGGAAACACCATATATTTT,CASSLAVRAGNTIYF
TRBV20-1,NA,NA,TRBJ1-3,TGCAGTGCTGACGCGGGAACCGCGGGGGGAAACACCATATATTTT,CSADAGTAGGNTIYF
TRBV7-3,TRBD2,NA,TRBJ2-3,TGTGCCAGCAGCTCCCTTGGGGGGGCAGATACGCAGTATTTT,CASSSLGGADTQYF
TRBV28,NA,NA,TRBJ2-7,TGTGCCAGTAGGGGGATAAGCTCCTACGAGCAGTACTTC,CASRGISSYEQYF
TRBV7-2,NA,NA,TRBJ1-6,TGTGCCAGCAGCCCCGACAGCCTTTATTCACCCCTCCACTTT,CASSPDSLYSPLHF
TRBV12-3/TRBV12-4,NA,NA,TRBJ1-3,TGTGCCAGCAGTTTCGGCCAGGGAAACACCATATATTTT,CASSFGQGNTIYF
TRBV18,NA,NA,TRBJ2-2,TGTGCCAGCTCACCATATGCCCAGACGAACACCGGGGAGCTGTTTTTT,CASSPYAQTNTGELFF
TRBV24-1,TRBD1,NA,TRBJ2-2,TGTGCCACCAGTGATCCCGGGACAGCAAGCGGGGAGCTGTTTTTT,CATSDPGTASGELFF
TRBV29-1,TRBD2,NA,TRBJ2-5,TGCAGCGTTGATCTCCTAGCGGGGGCCCAAGAGACCCAGTACTTC,CSVDLLAGAQETQYF
TRBV7-9,NA,once,TRBJ1-5,TGTGCCAGCAGCCTTATAAGCGGACAGCCCCAGCATTTT,CASSLISGQPQHF
TRBV27,NA,NA,TRBJ1-1,TGTGCCAGCAGTTTTTATCGCGGACAACGCATGAACACTGAAGCTTTCTTT,CASSFYRGQRMNTEAFF